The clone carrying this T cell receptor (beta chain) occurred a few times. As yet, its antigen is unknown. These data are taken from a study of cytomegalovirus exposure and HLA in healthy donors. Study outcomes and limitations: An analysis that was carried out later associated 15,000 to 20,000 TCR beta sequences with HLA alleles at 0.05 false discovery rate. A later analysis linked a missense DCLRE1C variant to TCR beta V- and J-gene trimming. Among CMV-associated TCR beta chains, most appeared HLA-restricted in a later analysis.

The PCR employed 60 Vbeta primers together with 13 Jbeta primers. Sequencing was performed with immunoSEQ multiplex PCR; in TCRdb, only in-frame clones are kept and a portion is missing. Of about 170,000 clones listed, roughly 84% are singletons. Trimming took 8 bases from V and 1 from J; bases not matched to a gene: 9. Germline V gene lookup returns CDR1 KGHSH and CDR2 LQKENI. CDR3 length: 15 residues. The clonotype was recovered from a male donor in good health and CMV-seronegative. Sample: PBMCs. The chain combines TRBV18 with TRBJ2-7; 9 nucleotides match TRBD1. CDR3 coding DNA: TGTGCCAGCGTCAGTCGGGACAGGGCGTCCTACGAGCAGTACTTC. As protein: CASVSRDRASYEQYF.